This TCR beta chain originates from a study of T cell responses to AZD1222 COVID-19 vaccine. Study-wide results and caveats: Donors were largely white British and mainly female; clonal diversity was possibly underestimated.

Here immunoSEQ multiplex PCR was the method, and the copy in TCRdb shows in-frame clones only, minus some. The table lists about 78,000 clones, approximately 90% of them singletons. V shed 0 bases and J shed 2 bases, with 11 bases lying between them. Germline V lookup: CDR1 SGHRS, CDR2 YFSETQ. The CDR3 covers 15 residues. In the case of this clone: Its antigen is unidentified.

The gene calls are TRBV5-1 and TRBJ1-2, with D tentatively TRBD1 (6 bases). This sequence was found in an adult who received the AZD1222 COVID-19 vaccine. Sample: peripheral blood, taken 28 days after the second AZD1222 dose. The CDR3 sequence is CASSLGAGANYGYTF. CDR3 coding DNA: TGCGCCAGCAGCTTGGGTGCAGGGGCCAACTATGGCTACACCTTC.